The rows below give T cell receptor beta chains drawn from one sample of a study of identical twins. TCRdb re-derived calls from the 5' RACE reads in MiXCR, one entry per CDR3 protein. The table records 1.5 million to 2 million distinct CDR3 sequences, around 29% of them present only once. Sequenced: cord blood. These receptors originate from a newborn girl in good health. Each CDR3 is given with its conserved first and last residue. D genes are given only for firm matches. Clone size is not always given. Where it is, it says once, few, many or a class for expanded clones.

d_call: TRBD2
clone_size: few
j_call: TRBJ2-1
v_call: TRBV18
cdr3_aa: CASSLRTSGRESYNEQFF
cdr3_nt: TGTGCCAGCTCACTCCGGACTAGCGGGAGAGAATCCTACAATGAGCAGTTCTTC

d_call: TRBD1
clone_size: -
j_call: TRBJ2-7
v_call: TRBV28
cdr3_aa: CASSLTGKGQYF
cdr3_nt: TGTGCCAGCAGTCTGACAGGGAAAGGGCAGTACTTC

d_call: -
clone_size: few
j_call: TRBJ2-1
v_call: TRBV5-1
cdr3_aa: CASSFEYSRANEQFF
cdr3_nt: TGCGCCAGCAGCTTTGAATATAGCAGGGCCAATGAGCAGTTCTTC

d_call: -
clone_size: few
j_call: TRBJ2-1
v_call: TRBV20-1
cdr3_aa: CSASNGLGHGGHNEQFF
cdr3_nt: TGCAGTGCTAGTAATGGACTAGGGCACGGGGGGCACAATGAGCAGTTCTTC

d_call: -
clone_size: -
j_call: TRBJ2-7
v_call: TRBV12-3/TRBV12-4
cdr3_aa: CASTRALSSYEQYF
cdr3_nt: TGTGCCAGCACCCGGGCTCTCAGCTCCTACGAGCAGTACTTC

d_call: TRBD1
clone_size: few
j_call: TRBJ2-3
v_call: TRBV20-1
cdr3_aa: CSARDAQGVDTQYF
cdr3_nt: TGCAGTGCTAGAGATGCCCAGGGGGTGGATACGCAGTATTTT

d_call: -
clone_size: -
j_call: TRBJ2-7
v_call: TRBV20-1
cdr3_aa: CSAKRVHEQYF
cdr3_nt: TGCAGTGCGAAGAGGGTCCACGAGCAGTACTTC

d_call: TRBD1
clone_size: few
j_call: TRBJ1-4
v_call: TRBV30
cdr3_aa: CAWRGQPNEKLFF
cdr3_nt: TGTGCCTGGAGGGGACAGCCTAATGAAAAACTGTTTTTT

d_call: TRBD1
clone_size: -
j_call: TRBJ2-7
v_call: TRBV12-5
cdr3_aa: CASGLLYRGHSSYEQYF
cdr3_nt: TGTGCTAGTGGTTTGCTCTACAGGGGGCATAGCTCCTACGAGCAGTACTTC

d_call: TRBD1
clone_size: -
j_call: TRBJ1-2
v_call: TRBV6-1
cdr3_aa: CASKRTGVNYGYTF
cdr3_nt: TGTGCCAGCAAGCGGACAGGGGTCAACTATGGCTACACCTTC

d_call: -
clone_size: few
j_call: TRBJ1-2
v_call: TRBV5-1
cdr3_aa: CASWDNPNYGYTF
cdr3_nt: TGCGCCAGCTGGGACAACCCTAACTATGGCTACACCTTC

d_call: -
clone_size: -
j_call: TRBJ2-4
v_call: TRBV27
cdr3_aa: CASSAPARGIEQYF
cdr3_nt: TGTGCCAGCAGTGCTCCCGCTCGGGGGATAGAGCAGTACTTC

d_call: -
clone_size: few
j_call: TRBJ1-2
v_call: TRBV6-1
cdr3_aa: CASSRAFGYGYTF
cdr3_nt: TGTGCCAGCAGTAGGGCTTTCGGCTATGGCTACACCTTC

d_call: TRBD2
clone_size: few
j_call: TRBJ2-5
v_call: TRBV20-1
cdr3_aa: CSVPGLGGETQYF
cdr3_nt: TGCAGTGTTCCGGGACTAGGTGGAGAGACCCAGTACTTC